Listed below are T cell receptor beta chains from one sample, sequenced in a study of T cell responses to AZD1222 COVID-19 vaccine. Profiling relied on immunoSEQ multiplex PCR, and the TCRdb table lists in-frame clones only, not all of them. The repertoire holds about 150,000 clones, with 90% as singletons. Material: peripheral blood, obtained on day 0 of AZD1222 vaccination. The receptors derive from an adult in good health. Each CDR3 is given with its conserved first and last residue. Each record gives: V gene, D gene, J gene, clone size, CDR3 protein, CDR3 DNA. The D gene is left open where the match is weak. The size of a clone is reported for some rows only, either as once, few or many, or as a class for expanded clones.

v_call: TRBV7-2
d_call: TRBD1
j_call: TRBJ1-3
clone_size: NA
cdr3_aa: CASSSTRRTGGGNTIYF
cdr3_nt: TGTGCCAGCAGCTCGACAAGAAGGACAGGGGGTGGAAACACCATATATTTT

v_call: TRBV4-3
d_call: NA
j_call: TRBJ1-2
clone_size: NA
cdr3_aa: CASSQDSGIYGYTF
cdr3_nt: TGCGCCAGCAGCCAAGATTCGGGGATCTATGGCTACACCTTC

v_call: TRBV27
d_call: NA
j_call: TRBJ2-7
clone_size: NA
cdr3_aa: CASSQWGSSYEQYF
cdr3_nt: TGTGCCAGCAGTCAGTGGGGAAGCTCCTACGAGCAGTACTTC

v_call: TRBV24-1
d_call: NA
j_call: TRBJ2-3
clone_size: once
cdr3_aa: CATKPRDTSTDTQYF
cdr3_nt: TGTGCCACCAAACCTCGGGACACAAGCACAGATACGCAGTATTTT

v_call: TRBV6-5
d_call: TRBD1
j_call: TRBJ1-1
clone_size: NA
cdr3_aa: CASTPGGVHTEAFF
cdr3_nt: TGTGCCAGCACCCCAGGGGGTGTACACACTGAAGCTTTCTTT

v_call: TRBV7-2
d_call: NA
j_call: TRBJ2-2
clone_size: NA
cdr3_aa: CASSLRQVLNTGELFF
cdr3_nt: TGTGCCAGCAGCTTGCGACAGGTCCTGAACACCGGGGAGCTGTTTTTT

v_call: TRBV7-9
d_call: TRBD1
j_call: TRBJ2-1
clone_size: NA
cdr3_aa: CASSLDRGSYNEQFF
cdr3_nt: TGTGCCAGCAGCCTCGACAGGGGCTCCTACAATGAGCAGTTCTTC

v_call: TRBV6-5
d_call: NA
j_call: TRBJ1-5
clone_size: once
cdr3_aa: CASRRDGLSNQPQHF
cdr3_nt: TGTGCCAGCAGGAGGGACGGCCTTAGCAATCAGCCCCAGCATTTT

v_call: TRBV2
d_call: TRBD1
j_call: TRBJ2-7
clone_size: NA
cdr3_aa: CASSGPRTGAYEQYF
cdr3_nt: TGTGCCAGCAGTGGGCCTCGGACAGGGGCCTACGAGCAGTACTTC

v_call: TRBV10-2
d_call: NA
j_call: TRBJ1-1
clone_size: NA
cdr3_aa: CASSESSLRDEAFF
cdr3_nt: TGCGCCAGCAGTGAGTCGTCGTTAAGGGATGAAGCTTTCTTT

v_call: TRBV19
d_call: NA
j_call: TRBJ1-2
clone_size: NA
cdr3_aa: CASSIGQFSLGYTF
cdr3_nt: TGTGCCAGTAGTATAGGACAGTTCTCCTTGGGCTACACCTTC

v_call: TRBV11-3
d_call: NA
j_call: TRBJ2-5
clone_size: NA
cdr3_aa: CASSLWRGRGGLQETQYF
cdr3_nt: TGTGCCAGCAGCTTATGGAGGGGGCGGGGAGGGCTCCAAGAGACCCAGTACTTC

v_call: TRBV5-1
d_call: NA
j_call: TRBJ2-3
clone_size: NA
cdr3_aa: CASSSLISTDTQYF
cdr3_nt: TGCGCCAGCAGCTCCCTGATTAGCACAGATACGCAGTATTTT

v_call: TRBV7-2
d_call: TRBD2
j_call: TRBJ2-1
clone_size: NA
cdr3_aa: CASSLRLAGGQNEQFF
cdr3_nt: TGTGCCAGCAGCCTAAGACTAGCGGGGGGTCAGAATGAGCAGTTCTTC

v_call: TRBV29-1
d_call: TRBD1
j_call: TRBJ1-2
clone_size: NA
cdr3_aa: CSATAGTDYGYTF
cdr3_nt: TGCAGCGCTACAGCCGGGACAGACTATGGCTACACCTTC

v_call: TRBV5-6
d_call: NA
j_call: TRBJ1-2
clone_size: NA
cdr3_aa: CASSLGPRGAAGYTF
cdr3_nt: TGTGCCAGCAGCTTGGGACCGCGGGGGGCGGCCGGCTACACCTTC

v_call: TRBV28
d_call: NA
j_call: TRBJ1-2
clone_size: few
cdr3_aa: CASSSPRDTPPYGYTF
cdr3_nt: TGTGCCAGCAGTTCACCTCGGGACACACCCCCCTATGGCTACACCTTC

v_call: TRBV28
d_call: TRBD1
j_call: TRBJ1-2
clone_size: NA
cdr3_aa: CASTAPRTGQNVNGYTF
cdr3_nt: TGTGCCAGCACCGCGCCCCGGACAGGGCAGAATGTGAATGGCTACACCTTC

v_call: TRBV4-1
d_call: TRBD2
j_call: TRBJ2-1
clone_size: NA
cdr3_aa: CASSQELAGVYNEQFF
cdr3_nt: TGCGCCAGCAGCCAGGAGCTAGCGGGTGTCTACAATGAGCAGTTCTTC

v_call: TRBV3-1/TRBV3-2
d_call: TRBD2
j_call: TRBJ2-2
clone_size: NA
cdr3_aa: CASSKLAGGPRTGELFF
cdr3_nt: TGTGCCAGCAGCAAACTAGCGGGGGGGCCGAGGACCGGGGAGCTGTTTTTT

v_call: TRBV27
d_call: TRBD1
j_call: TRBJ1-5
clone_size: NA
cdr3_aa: CASSLHYFTRLSPGQLNQPQHF
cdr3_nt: TGTGCCAGCAGTCTTCATTATTTCACCCGCCTTTCCCCGGGACAGTTAAATCAGCCCCAGCATTTT